This T cell receptor (beta chain) was found in a study of blood T cell repertoires in COVID-19. Study-level background: COVID-19 samples, acute and convalescent, were from the United States, Italy and Spain. T cells, B-cell-depleted T cells, or PBMCs provided the cDNA or gDNA that served as material.

Authors' analysis steps: How many nucleated cells were present was estimated from reference gene primer amplification. The data were produced by immunoSEQ multiplex PCR, yet TCRdb's version contains in-frame clones alone and is incomplete. D and trimming were read from the DNA, whereas the V and J calls and clone size are those reported in that table. The repertoire consists of fewer than 200,000 clones, with over 80% occurring once and the leading ten covering over 7.5%. The CDR3 is 14 amino acids. The V segment lost 8 bases and the J segment 8 bases; nucleotides outside the gene matches: 9. From germline, CDR1 is MDHEN and CDR2 SYDVKM. In its sample, this clone was seen a few times.

The source of this sequence is a woman in her 70s with acute or convalescent COVID-19. The sample taken for sequencing was peripheral blood. V is TRBV28 and J is TRBJ1-4, with 9 bases aligning to TRBD1. DNA of the CDR3: TGTGCCAGCTCTAAACAGGGGGCGAGAGAAAAACTGTTTTTT. Translating it yields CASSKQGAREKLFF.